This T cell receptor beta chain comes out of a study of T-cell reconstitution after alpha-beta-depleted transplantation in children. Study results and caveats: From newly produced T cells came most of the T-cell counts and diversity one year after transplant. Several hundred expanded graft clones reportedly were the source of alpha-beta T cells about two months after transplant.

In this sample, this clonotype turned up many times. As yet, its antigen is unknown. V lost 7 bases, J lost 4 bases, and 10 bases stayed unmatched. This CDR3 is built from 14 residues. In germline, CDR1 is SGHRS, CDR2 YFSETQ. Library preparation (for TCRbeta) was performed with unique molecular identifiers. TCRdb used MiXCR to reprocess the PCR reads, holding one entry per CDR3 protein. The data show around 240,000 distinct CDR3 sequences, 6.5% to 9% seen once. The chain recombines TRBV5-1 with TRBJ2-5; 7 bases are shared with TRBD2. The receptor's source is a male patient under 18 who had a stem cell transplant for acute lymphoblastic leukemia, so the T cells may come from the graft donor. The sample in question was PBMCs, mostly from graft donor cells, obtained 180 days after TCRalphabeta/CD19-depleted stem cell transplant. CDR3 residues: CASAPGGGSETQYF. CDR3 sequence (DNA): TGCGCCAGCGCCCCCGGCGGGGGTTCAGAGACCCAGTACTTC.